This TCR beta chain was sequenced for a study of cytomegalovirus exposure and HLA in healthy donors. Study outcomes and limitations: Investigators reported 150 to 200 TCR beta chains as tied to cytomegalovirus. A later analysis linked a missense DCLRE1C variant to TCR beta V- and J-gene trimming.

13 Jbeta primers and 60 Vbeta primers were used for the PCR. The table came from immunoSEQ multiplex PCR; TCRdb's copy has only in-frame clones and leaves some out. The table includes fewer than 200,000 clones, around 80% detected once. V was pared by 5 bases and J by 1 base, with 5 bases of the junction left unmatched. Germline V CDR1 and CDR2: SGHTA, FQGNSA. The CDR3 totals 15 residues. Notes on this clone: Its target is not known.

Source material: PBMCs. This chain joins TRBV7-2 and TRBJ2-7; 10 bases align to TRBD2. The sequence was obtained from a woman aged 35 to 49 in good health and CMV-seronegative. In DNA, the CDR3 is TGTGCCAGCAGCCCGAGGACTAGCGGTTCCTACGAGCAGTACTTC. This codes for CASSPRTSGSYEQYF.